What follows are 30 T cell receptor beta chains derived from one specimen sequenced in a study of blood T cell repertoires in COVID-19. The assay was immunoSEQ multiplex PCR, and TCRdb's table has in-frame clones only and misses some. The table has 70,000 or so clones, around 86% seen once; the top ten hold approximately 11%. Sequenced sample: peripheral blood. The receptors shown here come from a woman under 30 with acute or convalescent COVID-19.

The chain links TRBV18 to TRBJ1-1, with 7 positions matching TRBD1. The CDR3 spans 16 residues. Unmatched junction bases numbered 14, after V lost 5 bases and J lost 5 bases. Looked up from germline, CDR1 is KGHSH and CDR2 is LQKENI. The CDR3 coding sequence is TGTGCCAGCTCAAGGGAAGGGGGCACGGTCTATACTGAAGCTTTCTTT. Its translation is CASSREGGTVYTEAFF.

The chain links TRBV15 to TRBJ2-3, with TRBD1 matching 11 bases. Germline lookup yields CDR1 LNHNV and CDR2 YYDKDF (reference sequence). V was pared by 5 bases and J by 2 bases, with 6 bases of the junction left unmatched. There are 16 residues in the CDR3. The chain's CDR3 is CATSSGTGGNTDTQYF. The CDR3 region has the DNA TGTGCCACCAGCTCCGGGACAGGGGGGAACACAGATACGCAGTATTTT.

V and J are TRBV4-3 and TRBJ1-3; D is undetermined. Trimming removed 5 bases at V and 4 bases at J, with 12 bases between. The CDR3 sequence is 14 residues long. Germline lookup yields CDR1 LGHNA and CDR2 YSLEER. In DNA form, the CDR3 reads TGCGCCAGCAGCGCGGGCCCAACGGGAAACACCATATATTTT. As protein: CASSAGPTGNTIYF.

This clone was seen only once. This rearrangement joins TRBV6-1 to TRBJ2-2, with TRBD1 as a possible D gene (5 bases). The length of the CDR3 is 14 residues. Trimming stripped 1 base from V and 4 bases from J, with 7 bases between. CDR1 MNHNS and CDR2 SASEGT come from the germline V gene. The CDR3 reads CASSEGTTTGELFF. The CDR3 coding sequence is TGTGCCAGCAGTGAAGGGACAACCACCGGGGAGCTGTTTTTT.

The CDR3 nucleotides are TGTGCCAGCTCACCTCGGGAGGACGAGCAGTACTTC. Its translation is CASSPREDEQYF. The chain uses TRBV18 and TRBJ2-7; 7 bases fit TRBD2. The germline CDR1 and CDR2 sequences are KGHSH and LQKENI. CDR3 length: 12 residues. The J segment lost 5 bases and the V segment lost 3 bases, leaving 1 base of the junction unmatched.

The chain recombines TRBV7-8 with TRBJ2-7; TRBD1 matches at 10 bases. CDR1 SGHVS and CDR2 FQNEAQ come from the germline V gene. The CDR3 runs 17 residues. The trim removed 2 bases at V and 3 bases at J, leaving 10 bases unmatched. CDR3 sequence (DNA): TGTGCCAGCAGCTTAAGCGGGACAGGGGACGATTACTACGAGCAGTACTTC. Protein sequence: CASSLSGTGDDYYEQYF.

J is TRBJ2-7 and V is TRBV4-3; possible D gene TRBD1, 5 bases. Trimming pared 1 base from V and 3 bases from J, leaving 13 bases between. This CDR3 region has 15 residues. CDR1 and CDR2 (germline): LGHNA, YSLEER. The CDR3 loop reads CASSQALGQVYEQYF. The CDR3, as DNA: TGCGCCAGCAGCCAAGCTTTAGGACAAGTCTACGAGCAGTACTTC.

J is TRBJ1-1 and V is TRBV7-2, with D tentatively TRBD1 (6 bases). Trimming pared 5 bases from V and 10 bases from J, leaving 17 bases between. Germline V gene lookup returns CDR1 SGHTA and CDR2 FQGNSA. CDR3 size: 13 residues. CDR3 DNA: TGTGCCAGCAGCCAGACTCGCGGGGGGCGAGCTTTCTTT. Protein product: CASSQTRGGRAFF.

This chain links TRBV5-1 with TRBJ1-2; TRBD1 matches 7 bases. The CDR3 has 15 residues. Germline V CDR1 and CDR2: SGHRS, YFSETQ. Unmatched junction bases numbered 7, after V lost 0 bases and J lost 5 bases. CDR3 in amino acids: CASSLGGTAEYGYTF. DNA for the CDR3: TGCGCCAGCAGCTTGGGCGGGACAGCTGAATATGGCTACACCTTC.

This clone was observed once. The V call is TRBV10-3, the J call TRBJ2-1, with 9 bases aligning to TRBD2. J was trimmed by 7 bases and V by 0 bases; bases with no gene match: 4. CDR1 ENHRY and CDR2 SYGVKD come from the germline V gene. The CDR3 runs to 15 residues. The CDR3 DNA reads as TGTGCCATCAGTGAGTCGGCGGGAGGGTTAAATGAGCAGTTCTTC. It encodes CAISESAGGLNEQFF.

This chain links TRBV11-2 with TRBJ1-1; possibly TRBD1 for D (5 bases). Trimming shortened V by 4 bases and J by 7 bases, and 7 bases separated the two germline ends. This CDR3 spans 11 amino acids. Germline-derived CDR1 and CDR2 are SGHAT and FQNNGV. The CDR3 sequence: CASSSQVEAFF. As DNA, the CDR3 is TGTGCCAGCAGCTCACAGGTTGAAGCTTTCTTT. Looking up the rest from reference TRBV11-2 and TRBJ1-1 gives the full variable domain: EAGVAQSPRYKIIEKRQSVAFWCNPISGHATLYWYQQILGQGPKLLIQFQNNGVVDDSQLPKDRFSAERLKGVDSTLKIQPAKLEDSAVYLCASSSQVEAFFGQGTRLTVV.

The V call is TRBV2, the J call TRBJ1-3, with TRBD1 as a possible D gene (6 bases). This CDR3 region has 15 residues. Germline V gives CDR1 SNHLY, CDR2 FYNNEI. Trimming shortened V by 1 base and J by 8 bases, and 15 bases separated the two germline ends. In nucleotides, the CDR3 is TGTGCCAGCAGTGAAGATAAGCCAGGGGTAGACACCATATATTTT. It translates to CASSEDKPGVDTIYF. Full variable domain (missing parts from reference TRBV2 and TRBJ1-3): EPEVTQTPSHQVTQMGQEVILRCVPISNHLYFYWYRQILGQKVEFLVSFYNNEISEKSEIFDDQFSVERPDGSNFTLKIRSTKLEDSAMYFCASSEDKPGVDTIYFGEGSWLTVV.

The chain employs TRBV11-2 and TRBJ2-5, with TRBD2 identical over 9 bases. Unmatched junction bases numbered 9, after V lost 2 bases and J lost 5 bases. This CDR3 comprises 16 residues. Per germline, CDR1 SGHAT and CDR2 FQNNGV. CDR3: CASSLWSSGVGETQYF. DNA of the CDR3: TGTGCCAGCAGCTTATGGTCTAGCGGGGTCGGTGAGACCCAGTACTTC.

V usage is TRBV24-1 and J usage is TRBJ1-1; TRBD1 aligns across 8 bases. The CDR3 runs 12 residues. J lost 11 bases, V lost 6 bases, and 7 bases had no gene match. CDR1 is KGHDR and CDR2 is SFDVKD in the germline V gene. Here the CDR3 reads CATSSARGLAFF. CDR3 DNA: TGTGCCACCAGTTCCGCCAGGGGGCTTGCTTTCTTT.

The chain carries TRBV2 and TRBJ1-6, with D possibly being TRBD1 (5 bases). This CDR3 has 17 amino acids. The germline gives CDR1 SNHLY, CDR2 FYNNEI. V was shortened by 3 bases and J by 0 bases, with 12 bases between the two germline ends. The CDR3 region is CASSEWGGSSYNSPLHF. The CDR3 DNA reads TGTGCCAGCAGTGAGTGGGGCGGTAGCTCCTATAATTCACCCCTCCACTTT.

The V call is TRBV28, the J call TRBJ1-1; perhaps TRBD1 as D (6 bases). This CDR3 has 13 amino acids. Trimming removed 6 bases at V and 5 bases at J, with 13 bases between. Per germline, CDR1 MDHEN and CDR2 SYDVKM. CDR3 in amino acids: CASSLRGWTEAFF. The CDR3 DNA is TGTGCCAGCAGCCTTAGGGGGTGGACTGAAGCTTTCTTT.

This clone has a single count. The CDR3 here is CASSLNAFEEINEQFF. The CDR3 region has the DNA TGTGCCAGCAGTTTAAATGCCTTTGAGGAGATCAATGAGCAGTTCTTC. The chain couples TRBV27 to TRBJ2-1; D is uncertain. There are 16 residues in the CDR3. With 2 bases removed from V and 6 bases from J, the gap between germline ends came to 17 bases. CDR1 is MNHEY and CDR2 is SMNVEV in the germline V gene (reference sequence).

The chain has TRBV11-2 and TRBJ2-7; D not resolved. Germline assignment: CDR1 SGHAT and CDR2 FQNNGV. V was trimmed by 0 bases and J by 6 bases, leaving 6 bases between them. The CDR3 is 12 residues long. CDR3 DNA sequence: TGTGCCAGCAGCTTAGATCTAAGCGAGCAGTACTTC. Encoded protein: CASSLDLSEQYF.

This clone turned up a few times. J is TRBJ1-6 and V is TRBV5-8, with D unclear. CDR1 SGHTS and CDR2 YDEGEE come from the germline V gene. CDR3 size: 13 residues. Trimming removed 0 bases from V and 12 bases from J, with 10 bases in between. DNA of the CDR3: TGTGCCAGCAGCTTGGGGGCGGGATTACCCCTCCACTTT. Translated: CASSLGAGLPLHF.

The chain couples TRBV7-2 to TRBJ1-2; the match to TRBD1 covers 10 bases. CDR3 length: 17 residues. Trimming cost V 4 bases and J 2 bases; bases outside gene matches: 10. CDR1 SGHTA and CDR2 FQGNSA come from the germline V gene. CDR3 residues: CASSSSGTGAPNYGYTF. DNA of the CDR3: TGTGCCAGCAGCTCCTCCGGGACAGGGGCCCCAAACTATGGCTACACCTTC.

J is TRBJ2-5 and V is TRBV30, with D unresolved. Germline CDR1 and CDR2: GTSNPN and SVGIG (reference sequence). Trimming removed 0 bases from V and 14 bases from J, with 4 bases in between. The CDR3 contains 8 residues. The CDR3 coding sequence is TGTGCCTGGAGTGTACATTACTTC. Its protein is CAWSVHYF. Drawing the rest from reference TRBV30 and TRBJ2-5, the complete variable domain is SQTIHQWPATLVQPVGSPLSLECTVEGTSNPNLYWYRQAAGRGLQLLFYSVGIGQISSEVPQNLSASRPQDRQFILSSKKLLLSDSGFYLCAWSVHYFGPGTRLLVL.

V is TRBV2 and J is TRBJ2-5, with a tentative D call TRBD1 (6 bases). Germline CDR1 and CDR2: SNHLY and FYNNEI. CDR3 length equals 12 residues. V lost 6 bases and J 2 bases, leaving 7 bases between the germline ends. The CDR3 sequence is CASRGTQETQYF. CDR3 in DNA: TGTGCCAGCAGAGGGACACAAGAGACCCAGTACTTC. The full variable domain, in which reference TRBV2 and TRBJ2-5 provide the parts outside the CDR3, is EPEVTQTPSHQVTQMGQEVILRCVPISNHLYFYWYRQILGQKVEFLVSFYNNEISEKSEIFDDQFSVERPDGSNFTLKIRSTKLEDSAMYFCASRGTQETQYFGPGTRLLVL.

The rearrangement joins TRBV3-1 (or the pseudogene TRBV3-2) to TRBJ1-1, with a weak D call TRBD1 (6 bases). Deletions cut 4 bases from V and 7 bases from J, with 13 bases between. The V gene's germline CDR1 is LGHDT and CDR2 YNNKEL (reference sequence). This CDR3 is built from 13 residues. The CDR3 DNA follows: TGTGCCAGCAGCCGATTGGACAGCTATGAAGCTTTCTTT. The encoded protein is CASSRLDSYEAFF.

In nucleotides, the CDR3 is TGTGCCAGCAGCACGGGACTAGCGGGGGCCTTAGCCAAAAACATTCAGTACTTC. It is translated as CASSTGLAGALAKNIQYF. The V gene is TRBV7-8, the J gene TRBJ2-4; TRBD2 matches at 14 bases. Germline V CDR1 and CDR2: SGHVS, FQNEAQ. Germline trimming cut 5 bases from V and 0 bases from J; bases unmatched to any gene: 6. This CDR3 spans 18 amino acids.

This clone was seen a handful of times. The chain combines TRBV19 with TRBJ1-2, with 12 bases aligning to TRBD1. The CDR3 loop spans 17 amino acids. Losses at the gene ends were 2 bases for V and 4 bases for J; bases not matched to a gene: 8. The germline CDR1 and CDR2 sequences are LNHDA and SQIVND (reference sequence). The CDR3 nucleotides read TGTGCCAGTAGTATACGTCCCGGGACAGGGGGCGGCTATGGCTACACCTTC. Translation: CASSIRPGTGGGYGYTF.

The chain couples TRBV7-2 to TRBJ2-2, with D possibly matching TRBD2 (6 bases). This CDR3 is 16 amino acids long. Germline loops: CDR1 SGHTA, CDR2 FQGNSA. Trimming stripped 5 bases from V and 3 bases from J, with 16 bases between. CDR3: CASSRDWRGYTGELFF. As DNA, the CDR3 is TGTGCCAGCAGCAGGGACTGGAGAGGGTACACCGGGGAGCTGTTTTTT.

This clone showed up just once. The V and J genes are TRBV27 and TRBJ1-6; D possibly corresponds to TRBD1 (5 bases). Germline assignment: CDR1 MNHEY and CDR2 SMNVEV (reference sequence). Trimming removed 3 bases at V and 9 bases at J, with 12 bases between. The CDR3 consists of 14 residues. CDR3 sequence reads: CASSFLQGSSPLHF. The CDR3 DNA is TGTGCCAGCAGTTTTTTGCAGGGAAGTTCACCCCTCCACTTT.

This rearrangement joins TRBV28 to TRBJ1-6, with D perhaps matching TRBD1 (5 bases). Trimming shortened V by 5 bases and J by 8 bases, and 16 bases separated the two germline ends. CDR1 and CDR2 (germline): MDHEN, SYDVKM. The CDR3 sequence is 15 residues long. In nucleotides, the CDR3 is TGTGCCAGCAGTCGTTTATGGGGCAGGGATTCACCCCTCCACTTT. This sequence encodes CASSRLWGRDSPLHF.

The chain links TRBV28 to TRBJ2-1, with TRBD2 as a possible D gene (5 bases). CDR1 and CDR2 (germline): MDHEN, SYDVKM. V was cut by 3 bases and J by 4 bases, with 13 bases left in between. The CDR3 covers 15 residues. The CDR3 coding sequence is TGTGCCAGCAGTTTTGAGGAGGAAGTTTACAATGAGCAGTTCTTC. This gives the protein CASSFEEEVYNEQFF.

This clone was seen a single time. The chain uses TRBV7-9 and TRBJ2-7, with TRBD1 matching over 11 bases. CDR1 and CDR2 (germline): SEHNR, FQNEAQ (reference sequence). The J segment lost 4 bases and the V segment lost 3 bases, leaving 2 bases of the junction unmatched. The CDR3 extends over 14 amino acids. The CDR3 is CASSLDRGRYEQYF. The CDR3 nucleotides read TGTGCCAGCAGCTTGGACAGGGGGCGATACGAGCAGTACTTC.